The clone carrying this TCR beta chain was detected a few times. Its antigen is currently unknown. Sorting of CD4+ naive, central memory, regulatory and stem cell-like memory cells was performed via CD45RO/CCR7/CD25/CD127/CD95/CD27. This record belongs to a study of beta chain features in type 1 diabetes. Overall study results and limits: Moderately but significantly shorter TCRB CDR3s were found in Type 1 diabetes patients in all four CD4+ subsets.

After removal of 3 bases from V and 8 bases from J, the junction contained 8 bases not matched to a gene. This CDR3 has 16 amino acids. Germline V CDR1 and CDR2: SGHNT, YYREEE (reference sequence). cDNA synthesis used the whole RNA isolate, giving expressed TCRB sequences. Here immunoSEQ multiplex PCR was the method, and the copy in TCRdb shows in-frame clones only, minus some. The sample has about 340,000 clones; roughly 14% are singletons. The sample comprised naive CD4+ T cells from blood. This clonotype was obtained from a young woman with type 1 diabetes. The chain joins TRBV5-4 to TRBJ2-1; 13 bases line up with TRBD2. The CDR3, as DNA: TGTGCCAGCAGCTCGGACGGGACTAGCGGGAACCATGAGCAGTTCTTC. This gives the protein CASSSDGTSGNHEQFF. The full variable domain, completed using reference TRBV5-4 and TRBJ2-1, is ETGVTQSPTHLIKTRGQQVTLRCSSQSGHNTVSWYQQALGQGPQFIFQYYREEENGRGNFPPRFSGLQFPNYSSELNVNALELDDSALYLCASSSDGTSGNHEQFFGPGTRLTVL.